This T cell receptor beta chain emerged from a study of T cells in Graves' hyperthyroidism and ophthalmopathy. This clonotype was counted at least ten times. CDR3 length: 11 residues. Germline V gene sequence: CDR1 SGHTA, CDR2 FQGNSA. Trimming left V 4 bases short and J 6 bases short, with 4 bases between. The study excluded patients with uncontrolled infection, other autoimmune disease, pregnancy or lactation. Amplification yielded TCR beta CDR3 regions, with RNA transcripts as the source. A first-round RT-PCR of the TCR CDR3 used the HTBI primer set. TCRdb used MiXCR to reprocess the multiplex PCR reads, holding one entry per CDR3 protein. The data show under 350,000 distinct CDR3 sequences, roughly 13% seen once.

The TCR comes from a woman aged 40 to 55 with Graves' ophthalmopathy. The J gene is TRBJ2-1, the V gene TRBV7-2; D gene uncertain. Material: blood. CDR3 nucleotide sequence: TGTGCCAGCAGCTCCGCCAATGAGCAGTTCTTC. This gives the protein CASSSANEQFF.